Listed below are T cell receptor beta chains from one sample, sequenced in a study of cytomegalovirus exposure and HLA in healthy donors. Using immunoSEQ multiplex PCR, the repertoire was profiled, and TCRdb retains in-frame clones only, with some absent. This table has roughly 150,000 clones, 72% appearing once. Sequencing was carried out using PBMCs. These receptors came from a man in his forties or fifties in good health and CMV-seronegative. CDR3s include the opening cysteine and the closing phenylalanine or tryptophan. D genes are given only for firm matches. Clone size is not always given. Where it is, it says once, few, many or a class for expanded clones.

len	abundance	v_gene	d_gene	j_gene	CDR3aa	CDR3nt
16	NA	TRBV5-6	NA	TRBJ2-1	CASSLDGLPVYNEQFF	TGTGCCAGCAGCTTGGATGGGCTGCCAGTCTACAATGAGCAGTTCTTC
18	NA	TRBV7-6	TRBD2	TRBJ2-1	CASSSGTSGILEYNEQFF	TGTGCCAGCAGCTCCGGGACTAGCGGAATTCTGGAGTACAATGAGCAGTTCTTC
14	once	TRBV25-1	NA	TRBJ2-1	CASSHRDRYNEQFF	TGTGCCAGCAGTCACCGAGACAGATACAATGAGCAGTTCTTC
15	NA	TRBV28	NA	TRBJ2-7	CASSFPQGIYYEQYF	TGTGCCAGCAGTTTCCCTCAGGGTATTTACTACGAGCAGTACTTC
14	few	TRBV6-1	NA	TRBJ1-1	CASSDNTGMTEAFF	TGTGCCAGCAGCGATAACACAGGGATGACTGAAGCTTTCTTT
13	NA	TRBV6-5	NA	TRBJ1-5	CASSYEVNQPQHF	TGTGCCAGCAGTTATGAGGTTAACCAGCCCCAGCATTTT
15	once	TRBV19	TRBD1	TRBJ2-2	CASSKDRANTGELFF	TGTGCCAGTAGTAAGGACAGGGCCAACACCGGGGAGCTGTTTTTT
13	NA	TRBV5-1	NA	TRBJ2-1	CASSSLLGDEQFF	TGCGCCAGCAGCTCACTTTTAGGGGATGAGCAGTTCTTC
13	NA	TRBV27	NA	TRBJ1-1	CASSFGRATEAFF	TGTGCCAGCAGTTTTGGCAGGGCAACTGAAGCTTTCTTT
16	NA	TRBV25-1	TRBD1	TRBJ1-1	CASTPDPGQGNTEAFF	TGTGCCAGCACCCCGGACCCGGGACAGGGAAACACTGAAGCTTTCTTT
14	NA	TRBV7-2	NA	TRBJ1-5	CASSSRQMNQPQHF	TGTGCCAGCAGCTCACGACAGATGAATCAGCCCCAGCATTTT
11	NA	TRBV19	NA	TRBJ1-2	CASSSIRGRTF	TGTGCCAGTAGTTCAATCAGGGGTCGCACCTTC
15	NA	TRBV19	TRBD1	TRBJ1-4	CASSGAGTVNEKLFF	TGTGCCAGTAGTGGAGCCGGGACAGTAAATGAAAAACTGTTTTTT
11	NA	TRBV21-1	NA	TRBJ1-1	CASRTGTEAFF	TGTGCCAGTCGGACAGGGACTGAAGCTTTCTTT
13	NA	TRBV7-9	TRBD1	TRBJ1-2	CASSRDRGRGYTF	TGTGCCAGCAGCCGCGACAGGGGAAGGGGCTACACCTTC
15	NA	TRBV19	TRBD1	TRBJ1-2	CASSMKTGVHYGYTF	TGTGCCAGTAGTATGAAGACAGGGGTTCACTATGGCTACACCTTC
16	NA	TRBV13	NA	TRBJ1-4	CASSLSGKGGEEKLFF	TGTGCCAGCAGCTTATCCGGGAAAGGGGGGGAAGAAAAACTGTTTTTT
14	NA	TRBV25-1	TRBD2	TRBJ2-5	CASSELRGAETQYF	TGTGCCAGCAGTGAATTGCGGGGGGCCGAGACCCAGTACTTC
14	NA	TRBV29-1	NA	TRBJ2-3	CSVSIRQGEDTQYF	TGCAGCGTTTCGATTCGTCAGGGCGAAGATACGCAGTATTTT
15	NA	TRBV18	NA	TRBJ1-6	CASSPAPQNNSPLHF	TGTGCCAGCTCACCAGCTCCACAGAATAATTCACCCCTCCACTTT
12	NA	TRBV4-3	NA	TRBJ1-4	CAKGQLNEKLFF	TGCGCCAAGGGACAACTCAATGAAAAACTGTTTTTT
13	NA	TRBV6-5	TRBD1	TRBJ2-5	CASSRGLQETQYF	TGTGCCAGCAGCAGGGGGCTACAAGAGACCCAGTACTTC
16	once	TRBV19	NA	TRBJ2-6	CATKGNSRVGANVLTF	TGTGCCACCAAGGGGAACAGCCGCGTGGGGGCCAACGTCCTGACTTTC
15	few	TRBV7-9	NA	TRBJ2-1	CASSLPTKLYNEQFF	TGTGCCAGCAGCTTACCCACCAAACTTTACAATGAGCAGTTCTTC
14	few	TRBV6-6	TRBD1	TRBJ1-1	CASSHLGTGNEAFF	TGTGCCAGCAGTCACTTAGGGACAGGGAATGAAGCTTTCTTT
16	NA	TRBV10-2	TRBD1	TRBJ2-5	CASSEGTGVFQETQYF	TGCGCCAGCAGTGAAGGGACAGGGGTCTTCCAAGAGACCCAGTACTTC
14	NA	TRBV5-8	NA	TRBJ1-5	CASSLLRGNQPQHF	TGTGCCAGCAGCTTGCTGAGGGGCAATCAGCCCCAGCATTTT
15	few	TRBV6-5	TRBD1	TRBJ2-7	CASSLIPGGSGEQYF	TGTGCCAGCAGTCTCATCCCAGGGGGCTCGGGGGAGCAGTACTTC
13	NA	TRBV19	TRBD2	TRBJ2-5	CASSIGGGETQYF	TGTGCCAGTAGTATAGGGGGGGGAGAGACCCAGTACTTC
13	NA	TRBV19	NA	TRBJ1-1	CASRTGLSTEAFF	TGTGCCAGTAGGACCGGGTTATCCACTGAAGCTTTCTTT
12	NA	TRBV2	NA	TRBJ2-7	CASRYDLGEQYF	TGTGCCAGCAGATACGACTTAGGCGAGCAGTACTTC
18	NA	TRBV7-9	NA	TRBJ2-7	CASSSAHTVAGRVDEQYF	TGTGCCAGCAGCTCCGCCCACACCGTTGCCGGCAGGGTGGACGAGCAGTACTTC
13	NA	TRBV5-4	NA	TRBJ2-5	CASSLDNGETQYF	TGTGCCAGCAGCTTAGACAATGGAGAGACCCAGTACTTC
14	NA	TRBV5-5	NA	TRBJ1-4	CASSPGGLNEKLFF	TGTGCCAGCAGCCCCGGGGGACTTAATGAAAAACTGTTTTTT
12	NA	TRBV29-1	TRBD1	TRBJ1-5	CSVRQGDQPQHF	TGCAGCGTTAGACAGGGAGATCAGCCCCAGCATTTT
19	NA	TRBV5-1	TRBD1	TRBJ2-2	CASSRLTLGTGAGTGELFF	TGCGCCAGCAGCCGACTGACACTCGGGACAGGGGCGGGCACCGGGGAGCTGTTTTTT
15	NA	TRBV19	NA	TRBJ1-5	CASRRRSGFDQPQHF	TGTGCCAGTAGGCGTCGATCAGGGTTCGATCAGCCCCAGCATTTT
12	NA	TRBV5-6	TRBD1	TRBJ2-7	CASNRGQGESYF	TGTGCCAGCAATCGGGGACAGGGTGAGTCGTACTTC
13	NA	TRBV6-1	NA	TRBJ1-2	CASRAHLDYGYTF	TGTGCCAGCAGAGCGCACCTGGACTATGGCTACACCTTC
14	once	TRBV18	NA	TRBJ2-3	CASSRSGLADTQYF	TGTGCCAGCTCCCGGTCCGGTCTAGCAGATACGCAGTATTTT
15	NA	TRBV9	NA	TRBJ2-5	CASSPTSRGSETQYF	TGTGCCAGCAGCCCGACCTCGCGAGGGTCAGAGACCCAGTACTTC
15	NA	TRBV5-6	NA	TRBJ2-5	CASSLQPGYQETQYF	TGTGCCAGCAGCCTACAACCGGGGTATCAAGAGACCCAGTACTTC